The clone carrying this T cell receptor beta chain has a handful of counts. The target antigen is unknown. J lost 4 bases, V lost 6 bases, and 12 bases had no gene match. Germline CDR1 DFQATT, CDR2 SNEGSKA (reference sequence). CDR3 length equals 14 residues. These data come from a study of T cells in Graves' hyperthyroidism and ophthalmopathy. Study at large: Peripheral blood was collected at initial diagnosis, before any treatment.

Points from the study as a whole: Most expanded thyroid clonotypes above 0.001 also appeared in blood.

Ophthalmopathy cases scored 3 or more on the Clinical Activity Score and 4 or more on NOSPECS grade, with duration below 3 months. Patients were excluded because of uncontrolled infection, other autoimmune disease, pregnancy or lactation. Amplified regions were TCR beta CDR3 sequences from RNA transcripts. A set of HTBI primers served as the primers for a first-round RT-PCR of the TCR CDR3. TCRdb independently ran MiXCR on the multiplex PCR reads; one entry per CDR3 protein. Among 530,000 or so distinct CDR3 sequences listed, approximately 25% were seen once. This clonotype was sampled from a young woman with Graves' ophthalmopathy. The rearrangement links TRBV20-1 to TRBJ2-7; TRBD2 agrees at 7 bases. Source material: blood. The CDR3 spells CSASWEGKVYEQYF. In DNA form, the CDR3 reads TGCAGTGCCAGTTGGGAGGGCAAGGTTTACGAGCAGTACTTC.